The sequence of this T cell receptor (beta chain) was determined in a study of spatial heterogeneity in lung cancer. Study-wide context: TCR and UMI combinations that were unique each appeared, on average, more than ten times in raw reads. Study-level findings and limits: The study estimated approximately 7% alpha and approximately 13% beta chain coverage of tumor T cells. Counts of expanded alpha and beta TCRs within tumors tracked the tumor nonsynonymous mutation count.

Noted time point: sample taken at primary tumor resection. Sequencing of whole RNA from tumor, nontumor lung or frozen PBMC involved no sorting. TCRdb re-called the 5' RACE reads through MiXCR, storing one row per CDR3 protein. The top ten clones hold roughly 7.5% of a sample with around 20,000 distinct CDR3 sequences, over 2.5% of them seen once. This clonotype was recorded at least ten times. No antigen is known for it. Sequencing used lung tumor tissue, obtained at surgery. The sequence came from a male donor with early-stage non-small cell lung cancer.

CDR3 in DNA: TGTGCCAGCAGCTTATCAGGGACTAGCGGGAGAAAGTATTTT. Residues: CASSLSGTSGRKYF. This chain connects TRBV7-8 to TRBJ2-3; 14 nucleotides match TRBD2. CDR1 is SGHVS and CDR2 is FQNEAQ in the germline V gene. The trim removed 2 bases at V and 13 bases at J, leaving 5 bases unmatched. The length of the CDR3 is 14 residues.